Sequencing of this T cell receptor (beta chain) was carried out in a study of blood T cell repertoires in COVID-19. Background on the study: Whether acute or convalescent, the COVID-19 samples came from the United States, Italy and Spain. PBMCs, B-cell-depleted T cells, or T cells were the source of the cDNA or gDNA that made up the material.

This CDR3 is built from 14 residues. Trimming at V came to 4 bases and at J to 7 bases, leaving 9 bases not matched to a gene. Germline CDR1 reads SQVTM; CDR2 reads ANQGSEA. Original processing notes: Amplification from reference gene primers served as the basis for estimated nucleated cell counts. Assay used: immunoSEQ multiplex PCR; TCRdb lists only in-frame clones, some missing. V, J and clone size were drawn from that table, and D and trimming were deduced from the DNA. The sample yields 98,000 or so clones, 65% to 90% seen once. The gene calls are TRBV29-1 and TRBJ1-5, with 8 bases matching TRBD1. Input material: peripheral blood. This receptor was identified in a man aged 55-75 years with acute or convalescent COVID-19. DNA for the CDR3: TGCAGCGTTGCCCTTCAGGGGGCTGGGCAGCCCCAGCATTTT. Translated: CSVALQGAGQPQHF.